A selection of T cell receptor beta chains follows, all from one sample in a study of T cell responses to AZD1222 COVID-19 vaccine. The data were produced by immunoSEQ multiplex PCR, yet TCRdb's version contains in-frame clones alone and is incomplete. The sample records more than 250,000 clones, approximately 93% being singletons. Sequencing was performed on peripheral blood, taken on day 0 of AZD1222 vaccination. The receptors come from an adult in good health. Both conserved end residues are part of each CDR3. Fields, in order: CDR3 DNA, CDR3 protein, J gene, clone size, V gene, D gene. The D gene is left open where the match is weak. Size values are once, few and many counts, or a class for expanded clones, and some rows have none.

cdr3_nt: TGTGCCAGCTGCTGGTTAGGATCGGTAGGCAATGAGCAGTTCTTC; cdr3_aa: CASCWLGSVGNEQFF; j_call: TRBJ2-1; clone_size: NA; v_call: TRBV6-5; d_call: NA
cdr3_nt: TGCAGCGTTGGTGAGGGGAACGGCTATGGCTACACCTTC; cdr3_aa: CSVGEGNGYGYTF; j_call: TRBJ1-2; clone_size: NA; v_call: TRBV29-1; d_call: NA
cdr3_nt: TGTGCCAGTAGCGGAAGTGTTAGGGAGCTGTTTTTT; cdr3_aa: CASSGSVRELFF; j_call: TRBJ2-2; clone_size: NA; v_call: TRBV19; d_call: NA
cdr3_nt: TGTGCCTGGAGTGTACTGGGTGGCGGCGAGACCCAGTACTTC; cdr3_aa: CAWSVLGGGETQYF; j_call: TRBJ2-5; clone_size: NA; v_call: TRBV30; d_call: NA
cdr3_nt: TGCGCCAGCAGTGAAGGCACAGATACGCAGTATTTT; cdr3_aa: CASSEGTDTQYF; j_call: TRBJ2-3; clone_size: NA; v_call: TRBV10-1; d_call: NA
cdr3_nt: TGTGCCAGCAGCCTCGGGCCTCCTAATTCACCCCTCCACTTT; cdr3_aa: CASSLGPPNSPLHF; j_call: TRBJ1-6; clone_size: NA; v_call: TRBV6-5; d_call: NA
cdr3_nt: TGTGCCAGCAGCCCCGGAGGGGGAAACACCATATATTTT; cdr3_aa: CASSPGGGNTIYF; j_call: TRBJ1-3; clone_size: NA; v_call: TRBV5-4; d_call: NA
cdr3_nt: TGCGCCAGCAGCCCGTATAATTCCTACGAGCAGTACTTC; cdr3_aa: CASSPYNSYEQYF; j_call: TRBJ2-7; clone_size: NA; v_call: TRBV5-1; d_call: NA
cdr3_nt: TGTGCCAGCAGCCCAACTCCGCGGCTCAACACTGAAGCTTTCTTT; cdr3_aa: CASSPTPRLNTEAFF; j_call: TRBJ1-1; clone_size: NA; v_call: TRBV9; d_call: NA
cdr3_nt: TGCAGCGTTGAGGGAGCGGGCTACGAGCAGTACTTC; cdr3_aa: CSVEGAGYEQYF; j_call: TRBJ2-7; clone_size: NA; v_call: TRBV29-1; d_call: NA
cdr3_nt: TGTGCCAGCAGTCAAGAAGGGGGCGGCCTCCACTTT; cdr3_aa: CASSQEGGGLHF; j_call: TRBJ1-6; clone_size: NA; v_call: TRBV3-1/TRBV3-2; d_call: TRBD1
cdr3_nt: TGTGCCAGCAGCATAGACAGGGGAGATACGCAGTATTTT; cdr3_aa: CASSIDRGDTQYF; j_call: TRBJ2-3; clone_size: NA; v_call: TRBV7-2; d_call: TRBD1
cdr3_nt: TGCGCCAGCAGCCAAGGGGGCAGGGGCCGACTGAACACTGAAGCTTTCTTT; cdr3_aa: CASSQGGRGRLNTEAFF; j_call: TRBJ1-1; clone_size: once; v_call: TRBV4-1; d_call: NA
cdr3_nt: TGTGCCAGTAGGCCCGGGGGGGACTATGGCTACACCTTC; cdr3_aa: CASRPGGDYGYTF; j_call: TRBJ1-2; clone_size: NA; v_call: TRBV19; d_call: NA
cdr3_nt: TGTGCCAGCAGCGTAGGTCCTAGCGGGGGTTCCTACGAGCAGTACTTC; cdr3_aa: CASSVGPSGGSYEQYF; j_call: TRBJ2-7; clone_size: NA; v_call: TRBV9; d_call: TRBD2
cdr3_nt: TGTGCCGGTTCTAGCAGCTCCTACGAGCAGTACTTC; cdr3_aa: CAGSSSSYEQYF; j_call: TRBJ2-7; clone_size: NA; v_call: TRBV2; d_call: NA
cdr3_nt: TGTGCCAGCAGTAGGCCGGGACAGGGGACCTACGAGCAGTACTTC; cdr3_aa: CASSRPGQGTYEQYF; j_call: TRBJ2-7; clone_size: NA; v_call: TRBV6-5; d_call: TRBD1
cdr3_nt: TGCAGCGTTGAGGACTTACGTCCTGATACGCAGTATTTT; cdr3_aa: CSVEDLRPDTQYF; j_call: TRBJ2-3; clone_size: NA; v_call: TRBV29-1; d_call: NA
cdr3_nt: TGCGCCAGCAGCACCGGACTAGCGGGCTATCTAGCCGGGGAGCTGTTTTTT; cdr3_aa: CASSTGLAGYLAGELFF; j_call: TRBJ2-2; clone_size: NA; v_call: TRBV5-1; d_call: TRBD2
cdr3_nt: TGTGCCTTAGGTAGGGGACAGGGGTCATGGCCCCTCCACTTT; cdr3_aa: CALGRGQGSWPLHF; j_call: TRBJ1-6; clone_size: NA; v_call: TRBV28; d_call: TRBD1
cdr3_nt: TGTGCCAGCAGTTACGACAGGAGTCTTAACACTGAAGCTTTCTTT; cdr3_aa: CASSYDRSLNTEAFF; j_call: TRBJ1-1; clone_size: NA; v_call: TRBV6-5; d_call: NA
cdr3_nt: TGTGCCAGCACCAGGGGTTCCTACGAGCAGTACTTC; cdr3_aa: CASTRGSYEQYF; j_call: TRBJ2-7; clone_size: NA; v_call: TRBV6-5; d_call: NA
cdr3_nt: TGCGCCAGCAGCCAAGGACGGGGAGGGAACTACGAGCAGTACTTC; cdr3_aa: CASSQGRGGNYEQYF; j_call: TRBJ2-7; clone_size: once; v_call: TRBV4-1; d_call: TRBD2
cdr3_nt: TGTGCCAGCAGACACCGGGACCAAGGGAACGAGCAGTACTTC; cdr3_aa: CASRHRDQGNEQYF; j_call: TRBJ2-7; clone_size: NA; v_call: TRBV3-1/TRBV3-2; d_call: NA
cdr3_nt: TGTGCCAGTAGTGGTACAGGGGGTAGTACGCAGTATTTT; cdr3_aa: CASSGTGGSTQYF; j_call: TRBJ2-3; clone_size: NA; v_call: TRBV19; d_call: TRBD1
cdr3_nt: TGTGCCAGAAGCAACGGGACTAGCGGGACTTACGAGCAGTACTTC; cdr3_aa: CARSNGTSGTYEQYF; j_call: TRBJ2-7; clone_size: NA; v_call: TRBV5-3; d_call: TRBD2
cdr3_nt: TGTGCCAGCAGCTTATCCAGTCCACTCTCTGGAAACACCATATATTTT; cdr3_aa: CASSLSSPLSGNTIYF; j_call: TRBJ1-3; clone_size: NA; v_call: TRBV7-6; d_call: NA
cdr3_nt: TGTGCCAGCAGTGGCCGGAGTAATGAAAAACTGTTTTTT; cdr3_aa: CASSGRSNEKLFF; j_call: TRBJ1-4; clone_size: NA; v_call: TRBV2; d_call: NA
cdr3_nt: TGCGCCAGCAGCTTGGAGACAAGGGTAGGAACTGAAGCTTTCTTT; cdr3_aa: CASSLETRVGTEAFF; j_call: TRBJ1-1; clone_size: NA; v_call: TRBV5-1; d_call: NA
cdr3_nt: TGTGCCAGCAGCTCTTCGGGGGCTTTCTCTGGAAACACCATATATTTT; cdr3_aa: CASSSSGAFSGNTIYF; j_call: TRBJ1-3; clone_size: NA; v_call: TRBV9; d_call: NA
cdr3_nt: TGTGCCAGCAGTTTACTCTCGGGACCGAATAGCAATCAGCCCCAGCATTTT; cdr3_aa: CASSLLSGPNSNQPQHF; j_call: TRBJ1-5; clone_size: NA; v_call: TRBV28; d_call: NA
cdr3_nt: TGCGCCAGCAGGGGACAGGGGGATTCACCCCTCCACTTT; cdr3_aa: CASRGQGDSPLHF; j_call: TRBJ1-6; clone_size: NA; v_call: TRBV5-1; d_call: TRBD1
cdr3_nt: TGTGCCAGCAGTGCCCGGGACAGACCCTACGAGCAGTACTTC; cdr3_aa: CASSARDRPYEQYF; j_call: TRBJ2-7; clone_size: NA; v_call: TRBV28; d_call: TRBD1
cdr3_nt: TGTGCCAGCAGCTTAGCGTTGGACAGGGGGTACAATCAGCCCCAGCATTTT; cdr3_aa: CASSLALDRGYNQPQHF; j_call: TRBJ1-5; clone_size: once; v_call: TRBV7-8; d_call: TRBD1
cdr3_nt: TGTGCCAGTAGCAAACTCGGACCTGGGGTAGACACCATATATTTT; cdr3_aa: CASSKLGPGVDTIYF; j_call: TRBJ1-3; clone_size: NA; v_call: TRBV19; d_call: NA
cdr3_nt: TGTGCCAGCAGCTTACAAGGGGGCACTGAAGCTTTCTTT; cdr3_aa: CASSLQGGTEAFF; j_call: TRBJ1-1; clone_size: NA; v_call: TRBV5-8; d_call: NA
cdr3_nt: TGCGCCAGCAGCTGGGGGACAGGGGGACCCTCCTACAATGAGCAGTTCTTC; cdr3_aa: CASSWGTGGPSYNEQFF; j_call: TRBJ2-1; clone_size: NA; v_call: TRBV5-1; d_call: TRBD1
cdr3_nt: TGTGCCAGCAGCCCGGGGGGGACTAGCAGATACAATGAGCAGTTCTTC; cdr3_aa: CASSPGGTSRYNEQFF; j_call: TRBJ2-1; clone_size: NA; v_call: TRBV9; d_call: TRBD2
cdr3_nt: TGTGCCAGCAGTTTTGACAGTCTCCACTTTGCCTCCTACGAGCAGTACTTC; cdr3_aa: CASSFDSLHFASYEQYF; j_call: TRBJ2-7; clone_size: NA; v_call: TRBV27; d_call: NA
cdr3_nt: TGTGCCAGCAGTGAACGGGTCGCCGGCAACGGGGAGCTGTTTTTT; cdr3_aa: CASSERVAGNGELFF; j_call: TRBJ2-2; clone_size: NA; v_call: TRBV2; d_call: NA
cdr3_nt: TGTGCCAGCAGGATGAGTAGCTATGGCTACACCTTC; cdr3_aa: CASRMSSYGYTF; j_call: TRBJ1-2; clone_size: NA; v_call: TRBV27; d_call: NA
cdr3_nt: TGTGCCGGAGGCGTCCGCGGGGAGCAGTACTTC; cdr3_aa: CAGGVRGEQYF; j_call: TRBJ2-7; clone_size: NA; v_call: TRBV2; d_call: NA